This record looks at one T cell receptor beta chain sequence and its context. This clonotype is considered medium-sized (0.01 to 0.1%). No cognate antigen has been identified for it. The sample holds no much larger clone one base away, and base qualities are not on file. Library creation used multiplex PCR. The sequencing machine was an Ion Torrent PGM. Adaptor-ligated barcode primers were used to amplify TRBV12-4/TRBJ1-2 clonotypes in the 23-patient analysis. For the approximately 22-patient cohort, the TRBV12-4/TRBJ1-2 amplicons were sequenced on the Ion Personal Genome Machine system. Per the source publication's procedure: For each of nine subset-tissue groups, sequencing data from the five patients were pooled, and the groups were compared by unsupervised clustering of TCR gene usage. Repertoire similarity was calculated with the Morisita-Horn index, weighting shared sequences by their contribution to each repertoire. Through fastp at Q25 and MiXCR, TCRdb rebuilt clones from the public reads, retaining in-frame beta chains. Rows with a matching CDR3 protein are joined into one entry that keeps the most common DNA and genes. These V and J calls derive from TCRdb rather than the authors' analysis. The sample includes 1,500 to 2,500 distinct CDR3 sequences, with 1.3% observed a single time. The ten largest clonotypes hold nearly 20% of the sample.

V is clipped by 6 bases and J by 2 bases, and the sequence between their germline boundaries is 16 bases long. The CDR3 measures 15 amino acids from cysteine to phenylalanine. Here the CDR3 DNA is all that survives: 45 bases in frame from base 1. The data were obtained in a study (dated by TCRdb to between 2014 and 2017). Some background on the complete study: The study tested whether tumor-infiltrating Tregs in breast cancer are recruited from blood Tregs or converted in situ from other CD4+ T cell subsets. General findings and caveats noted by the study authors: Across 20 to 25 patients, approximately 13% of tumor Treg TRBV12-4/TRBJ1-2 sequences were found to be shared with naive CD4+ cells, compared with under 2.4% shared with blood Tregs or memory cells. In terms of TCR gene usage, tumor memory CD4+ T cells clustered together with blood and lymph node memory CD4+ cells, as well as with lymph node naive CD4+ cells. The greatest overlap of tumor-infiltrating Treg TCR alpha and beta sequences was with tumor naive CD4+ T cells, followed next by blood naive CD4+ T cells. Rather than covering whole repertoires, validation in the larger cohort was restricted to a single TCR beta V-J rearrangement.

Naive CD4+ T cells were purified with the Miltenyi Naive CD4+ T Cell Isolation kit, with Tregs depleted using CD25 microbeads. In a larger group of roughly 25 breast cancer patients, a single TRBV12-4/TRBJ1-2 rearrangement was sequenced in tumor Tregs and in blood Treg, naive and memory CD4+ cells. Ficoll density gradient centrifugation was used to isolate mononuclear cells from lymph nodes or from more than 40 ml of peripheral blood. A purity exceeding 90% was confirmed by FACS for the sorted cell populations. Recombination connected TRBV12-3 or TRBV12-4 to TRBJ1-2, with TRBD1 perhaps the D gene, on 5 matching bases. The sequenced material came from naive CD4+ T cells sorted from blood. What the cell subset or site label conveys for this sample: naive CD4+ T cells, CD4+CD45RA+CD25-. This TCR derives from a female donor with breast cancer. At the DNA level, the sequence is TGTGCCAGCAGCAACCGAGGGCAGGGCAACTATGGCTACACCTTC. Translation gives CASSNRGQGNYGYTF.